Below, one T cell receptor (beta chain) is given with its context. The CDR3 contains 15 residues. Germline loops: CDR1 MGHDK, CDR2 SYGVNS. V lost 0 bases and J lost 4, with 12 bases in between. Assay used: immunoSEQ multiplex PCR; TCRdb lists only in-frame clones, some missing. This sample has about 52,000 clones; more than 85% occur once, and the top ten carry 14% to 15%. This entry belongs to a study of OX40 agonist ivuxolimab in advanced cancers. Study background: Among those treated, three patients had partial responses, one with hepatocellular carcinoma and two with cutaneous melanoma.

The input for sequencing was CD4+ or CD8+ T cells sorted from blood, taken in a trial of the OX40 agonist ivuxolimab. The source of this sequence is an adult with an advanced solid tumor such as melanoma, head and neck, liver or kidney cancer. The rearrangement links TRBV25-1 to TRBJ1-2; no clear D gene. CDR3 nucleotides: TGTGCCAGCAGTGAATATCTGGCAGGCCCCTATGGCTACACCTTC. Translated: CASSEYLAGPYGYTF.